Following are 10 T cell receptor beta chains from one sample sequenced in a study of T cell repertoires in cytomegalovirus infection (dated by TCRdb to the late 2010s). TCRdb lists the instrument as Illumina HiSeq 1500. TCRdb reanalyzed the raw reads on its own, using fastp at Q25 for trimming and MiXCR for clone calling, and kept in-frame beta chains. For every CDR3 protein sequence, its rows merge into one entry that carries the most common genes and DNA. Recorded for this sample are 490,000 or so distinct CDR3 sequences; 11% of them occurred a single time. Approximately 10% of the sample is in the top ten clones. The sequenced sample consisted of PBMCs. The receptors shown here come from a human donor in good health (CMV status not recorded). Some clones in this sample may be carry-over from other donors' samples.

The V gene is TRBV19, the J gene TRBJ1-1; no firm D call. From germline, CDR1 is LNHDA and CDR2 SQIVND (reference sequence). CDR3 size: 14 residues. With 4 bases removed from V and 5 bases from J, the gap between germline ends came to 14 bases. The CDR3 here is CASSTVRGETEAFF. The CDR3 DNA reads TGTGCCAGTAGTACCGTCCGGGGTGAGACTGAAGCTTTCTTT.

This clonotype has ten or more counts. The chain couples TRBV14 to TRBJ2-1, with D perhaps TRBD1 (5 bases). Germline values: CDR1 SGHDN, CDR2 FVKESK. CDR3 length: 14 amino acids. V was shortened by 2 bases and J by 5 bases, with 10 bases between the two germline ends. CDR3 nucleotides: TGTGCCAGCAGCCAATGGGGCAAAAACAATGAGCAGTTCTTC. The encoded protein is CASSQWGKNNEQFF.

The chain carries TRBV25-1 and TRBJ2-7, with 10 bases aligning to TRBD1. With V trimmed by 3 bases and J by 3 bases, 8 bases remained unmatched. The CDR3 runs to 16 residues. CDR1 is MGHDK, CDR2 SYGVNS, per germline. CDR3: CASSEAGTGADYEQYF. The CDR3, as DNA: TGTGCCAGCAGTGAGGCTGGGACAGGGGCTGACTACGAGCAGTACTTC.

This clonotype was seen only a few times. The chain couples TRBV5-1 to TRBJ2-2, with D maybe TRBD1 (6 bases). Per germline, CDR1 SGHRS and CDR2 YFSETQ. This CDR3 contains 16 residues. Trimming took 5 bases from V and 0 from J, leaving 14 bases between them. The CDR3 is CASSPLGASNTGELFF. CDR3 DNA: TGCGCCAGCAGTCCATTGGGGGCCTCGAACACCGGGGAGCTGTTTTTT.

This clonotype was recorded many times. The DNA for the CDR3 is TGTGCCAGCAGTGAAGGGACAGGGGGGTCACCCCTCCACTTT. Encoded protein: CASSEGTGGSPLHF. The chain recombines TRBV25-1 with TRBJ1-6; 11 bases map to TRBD1. CDR3 length: 14 residues. Germline V gene sequence: CDR1 MGHDK, CDR2 SYGVNS. V lost 2 bases to trimming and J lost 10 bases; unmatched junction nucleotides: 1. Filled out from reference TRBV25-1 and TRBJ1-6, the complete variable domain reads EADIYQTPRYLVIGTGKKITLECSQTMGHDKMYWYQQDPGMELHLIHYSYGVNSTEKGDLSSESTVSRIRTEHFPLTLESARPSHTSQYLCASSEGTGGSPLHFGNGTRLTVT.

V gene TRBV19 combines with J gene TRBJ2-7; D uncertain. In germline, CDR1 is LNHDA, CDR2 SQIVND (reference sequence). Trimming took 6 bases from V and 5 from J, leaving 20 bases between them. The CDR3 runs 15 residues. This CDR3 reads CASSPLEGQVNEQYF. The CDR3 DNA reads as TGTGCCAGTAGCCCCTTAGAAGGGCAGGTGAACGAGCAGTACTTC.

This clonotype showed up just a few times. V gene TRBV5-1 combines with J gene TRBJ2-5; weak D call: TRBD1 (5 bases). V lost 0 bases, J lost 4 bases, and 10 bases lay in between. The CDR3 has 14 residues. CDR1 and CDR2 from the germline V gene are SGHRS and YFSETQ. The CDR3 DNA follows: TGCGCCAGCAGCTTGGAGGGGATGGGAGAGACCCAGTACTTC. The encoded protein is CASSLEGMGETQYF.

The chain recombines TRBV27 with TRBJ2-7, with D unresolved. Trimming shortened V by 7 bases and J by 1 base, and 14 bases separated the two germline ends. The CDR3 sequence is 14 residues long. CDR1 is MNHEY, CDR2 SMNVEV, per germline (reference sequence). The CDR3 protein is CASKRAQLSYEQYF. As DNA, the CDR3 is TGTGCCAGCAAAAGGGCCCAACTATCCTACGAGCAGTACTTC.

This clonotype was observed a few times. This CDR3 reads CASSLDHHPQGGTEAFF. The CDR3 bases are TGTGCCAGCAGCTTAGACCACCACCCACAGGGGGGCACTGAAGCTTTCTTT. The V call is TRBV13, the J call TRBJ1-1; 8 nucleotides match TRBD1. Germline trimming cut 1 base from V and 4 bases from J; bases unmatched to any gene: 11. Germline V gives CDR1 PRHDT, CDR2 FYEKMQ (reference sequence). The CDR3 has 17 residues.

The V call is TRBV6-1, the J call TRBJ2-7; D perhaps matches TRBD1 (6 bases). Trimming took 2 bases from V and 3 from J, leaving 11 bases between them. CDR1 is MNHNS and CDR2 is SASEGT in the germline V gene. The CDR3 contains 14 residues. The CDR3 DNA sequence: TGTGCCAGCAGTGAACAAGAAGGGGGCTACGAGCAGTACTTC. This gives the protein CASSEQEGGYEQYF.